The 20 T cell receptor beta chains below all came from one sample that was sequenced in a study of T cells after yellow fever vaccination. MiXCR, applied by TCRdb to the 5' RACE reads, yields one record per CDR3 protein. The data contain about 510,000 distinct CDR3 sequences, about a fifth of them singletons. The sample in question was PBMCs, obtained 20 to 25 days after the first yellow fever vaccination. The receptors here all came from a man in his late teens or twenties who received the YFV17D yellow fever vaccine.

The rearrangement links TRBV4-3 to TRBJ1-2, with 7 bases fitting TRBD1. V was pared by 4 bases and J by 4 bases, with 9 bases of the junction left unmatched. This CDR3 spans 15 amino acids. In germline, CDR1 is LGHNA, CDR2 YSLEER. Written as DNA, the CDR3 is TGCGCCAGCAGCCTCTCCGCCGACAGGGCCTATGGCTACACCTTC. It yields the protein CASSLSADRAYGYTF.

This clonotype was picked up a small number of times. This sequence joins TRBV20-1 and TRBJ2-5; 7 bases match TRBD2. Germline lookup yields CDR1 DFQATT and CDR2 SNEGSKA (reference sequence). This CDR3 has 17 residues. V lost 1 base and J lost 4; bases outside the gene matches: 15. The CDR3 loop is CSARVAPGAGWGETQYF. DNA for the CDR3: TGCAGTGCTAGAGTCGCCCCGGGAGCGGGGTGGGGAGAGACCCAGTACTTC.

CDR3 region: CASSIGDVETDTQYF. CDR3 DNA: TGTGCCAGTAGTATTGGGGATGTGGAGACGGATACGCAGTATTTT. The chain employs TRBV19 and TRBJ2-3; D is unresolved. This CDR3 has 15 residues. Trimming left V 3 bases short and J 6 bases short, with 16 bases between. Germline loops: CDR1 LNHDA, CDR2 SQIVND (reference sequence).

This clonotype appeared many times. V gene TRBV2 combines with J gene TRBJ1-6; D perhaps matches TRBD1 (5 bases). Deletions cut 6 bases from V and 9 bases from J, with 18 bases between. From germline, CDR1 is SNHLY and CDR2 FYNNEI. The CDR3 is made up of 15 amino acids. The CDR3 loop reads CASSDGGTGRSPLHF. In DNA, the CDR3 is TGTGCCAGCAGCGATGGGGGGACGGGCCGTTCACCCCTCCACTTT.

This chain links TRBV11-2 with TRBJ2-1, with TRBD1 identical over 7 bases. V trimming: 3 bases; J trimming: 5 bases; junction bases outside the gene matches: 4. This CDR3 region has 14 residues. CDR1 is SGHAT, CDR2 FQNNGV, per germline. This chain's CDR3 is CASSFDRVNNEQFF. The DNA of the CDR3 is TGTGCCAGCAGCTTCGACAGGGTGAACAATGAGCAGTTCTTC.

The chain employs TRBV9 and TRBJ2-1; 10 nucleotides agree with TRBD2. The CDR3 spans 13 residues. From germline, CDR1 is SGDLS and CDR2 YYNGEE. Trimming cost V 5 bases and J 8 bases; bases outside gene matches: 4. In nucleotides, the CDR3 is TGTGCCAGCAGACCCACTAGCGGGGATGAGCAGTTCTTC. This sequence encodes CASRPTSGDEQFF.

This clonotype was detected once. The chain employs TRBV5-1 and TRBJ1-5, with D perhaps matching TRBD1 (5 bases). Trimming took off 0 bases at V and 8 bases at J, with 12 bases between the two ends. CDR1 and CDR2 (germline): SGHRS, YFSETQ. The CDR3 extends over 14 amino acids. The CDR3 DNA reads TGCGCCAGCAGCTTGGCCCAGGGAGGAGAGCCCCAGCATTTT. Translating gives CASSLAQGGEPQHF.

The chain recombines TRBV12-3 or TRBV12-4 with TRBJ2-1; 8 positions agree with TRBD1. The J segment lost 3 bases and the V segment lost 5 bases, leaving 6 bases of the junction unmatched. The CDR3 has 15 residues. The CDR3 coding sequence is TGTGCCAGCAGTAGATCCGGACAGGGCTACAATGAGCAGTTCTTC. Amino acid sequence: CASSRSGQGYNEQFF.

This chain uses TRBV4-1 with TRBJ2-1; TRBD2 matches 7 bases. V trimming: 3 bases; J trimming: 5 bases; junction bases outside the gene matches: 10. Germline V gene sequence: CDR1 MGHRA, CDR2 YSYEKL. The CDR3 is 16 residues long. In DNA, the CDR3 is TGCGCCAGCAGCCAGAGGGAAGCGGGGTATGACAATGAGCAGTTCTTC. This sequence encodes CASSQREAGYDNEQFF.

Only a few counts were recorded for this clonotype. This rearrangement joins TRBV6-2 or TRBV6-3 to TRBJ1-1; D may be TRBD1 (5 bases). Germline CDR1 and CDR2: MNHEY and SVGEGT. The V and J ends lost 5 bases and 1 base respectively, with 14 bases between them. The CDR3 runs 15 residues. The CDR3 is CASSPRGAPNTEAFF. For the CDR3, the DNA is TGTGCCAGCAGTCCCCGAGGGGCTCCGAACACTGAAGCTTTCTTT.

The V gene is TRBV7-9, the J gene TRBJ2-2; 11 bases map to TRBD1. Looked up from germline, CDR1 is SEHNR and CDR2 is FQNEAQ (reference sequence). V was clipped by 5 bases and J by 6 bases; unmatched bases: 8. This CDR3 region has 16 residues. In DNA form, the CDR3 reads TGTGCCAGCAGCCTAACCGAGGACAGGGGGCCCGGGGAGCTGTTTTTT. This encodes CASSLTEDRGPGELFF.

The table lists this clonotype with a few counts. The chain couples TRBV3-1 to TRBJ2-1, with a tentative D call TRBD1 (6 bases). Trimming shortened V by 4 bases and J by 8 bases, and 15 bases separated the two germline ends. Germline loops: CDR1 LGHDT, CDR2 YNNKEL (reference sequence). CDR3 length equals 14 residues. CDR3 in amino acids: CASSPRKGVDEQFF. As DNA, the CDR3 is TGTGCCAGCAGCCCTAGGAAGGGGGTCGATGAGCAGTTCTTC.

The CDR3 sequence is CASSYVAGGTEAFF. The CDR3 region has the DNA TGCGCCAGCAGCTACGTGGCGGGGGGCACTGAAGCTTTCTTT. V gene TRBV5-1 combines with J gene TRBJ1-1, with D possibly matching TRBD1 (5 bases). Trimming left V 3 bases short and J 4 bases short, with 13 bases between. CDR3 size: 14 residues. Germline V gives CDR1 SGHRS, CDR2 YFSETQ.

The chain combines TRBV7-6 with TRBJ1-1; no definite D call. V was cut by 7 bases and J by 10 bases, with 16 bases left in between. Germline V gene sequence: CDR1 SGHVS, CDR2 FNYEAQ. The CDR3 sequence is 12 residues long. The CDR3 DNA reads TGTGCCAGCACCCCTCATAACAATAGAGCTTTCTTT. This encodes CASTPHNNRAFF.

This clonotype has a count of ten or more. V gene TRBV27 combines with J gene TRBJ2-7; 10 nucleotides match TRBD1. This CDR3 is built from 14 residues. CDR1 MNHEY and CDR2 SMNVEV come from the germline V gene (reference sequence). Unmatched junction bases numbered 5, after V lost 6 bases and J lost 3 bases. The CDR3 protein is CASSRDRGHYEQYF. Written as DNA, the CDR3 is TGTGCCAGCAGCCGGGACAGGGGCCACTACGAGCAGTACTTC.

This clonotype was seen more than once but under ten times. V gene TRBV5-1 combines with J gene TRBJ2-1; 8 nucleotides align to TRBD1. Trimming took 3 bases from V and 12 from J; bases not matched to a gene: 14. Germline assignment: CDR1 SGHRS and CDR2 YFSETQ. CDR3 length: 15 amino acids. The CDR3 DNA reads TGCGCCAGCAGCTCACGACAGGGGAATAGGGTCGGGCAGTTCTTC. Amino acid sequence: CASSSRQGNRVGQFF.

The chain is built from TRBV6-1 and TRBJ1-1; D ambiguous. This CDR3 contains 16 residues. The germline gives CDR1 MNHNS, CDR2 SASEGT. Trimming cost V 5 bases and J 1 base, with 17 bases left between them. The CDR3, as DNA: TGTGCCAGCAGTCCCCTCGGCCAGGCGGAGAACACTGAAGCTTTCTTT. As protein: CASSPLGQAENTEAFF.

This clonotype has more than one count but fewer than ten. V gene TRBV30 combines with J gene TRBJ2-3; TRBD2 agrees at 14 bases. Germline assignment: CDR1 GTSNPN and CDR2 SVGIG (reference sequence). V lost 7 bases, J lost 5 bases, and 8 bases stayed unmatched. The CDR3 has 15 residues. The chain's CDR3 is CASEGLAGEVDTQYF. DNA of the CDR3: TGTGCCTCCGAGGGACTAGCGGGGGAAGTAGATACGCAGTATTTT.

This clonotype was observed a handful of times. The chain recombines TRBV25-1 with TRBJ2-6; D call uncertain. Germline CDR1 and CDR2: MGHDK and SYGVNS. This CDR3 is built from 14 residues. V dropped 5 bases and J dropped 0 bases, with 5 bases sitting between them. The CDR3, as DNA: TGTGCCAGCAGTATGGGCTCTGGGGCCAACGTCCTGACTTTC. Protein product: CASSMGSGANVLTF.

The chain links TRBV2 to TRBJ2-1, with 9 positions matching TRBD1. V shed 8 bases and J 7 bases; nucleotides not matched to a gene: 6. Germline CDR1 reads SNHLY; CDR2 reads FYNNEI. CDR3 length: 13 amino acids. The CDR3 reads CASGDRVTNEQFF. DNA of the CDR3: TGTGCCAGCGGGGACAGGGTTACGAATGAGCAGTTCTTC.